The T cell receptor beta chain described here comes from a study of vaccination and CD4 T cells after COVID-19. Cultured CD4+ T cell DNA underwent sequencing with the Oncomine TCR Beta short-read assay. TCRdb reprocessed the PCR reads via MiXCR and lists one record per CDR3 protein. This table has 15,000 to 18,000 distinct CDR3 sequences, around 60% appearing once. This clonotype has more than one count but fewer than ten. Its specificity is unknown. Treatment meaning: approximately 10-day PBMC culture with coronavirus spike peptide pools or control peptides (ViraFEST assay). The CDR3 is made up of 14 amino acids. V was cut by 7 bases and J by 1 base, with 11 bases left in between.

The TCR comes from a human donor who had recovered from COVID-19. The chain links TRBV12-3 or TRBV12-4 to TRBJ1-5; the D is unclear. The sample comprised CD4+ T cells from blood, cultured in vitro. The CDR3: CASTLGGSNQPQHF. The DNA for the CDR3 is TGTGCCAGCACTCTGGGAGGGAGCAATCAGCCCCAGCATTTT.